The clone carrying this TCR beta chain occurred a few times. Its target is unknown. The data are from a study of cytomegalovirus exposure and HLA in healthy donors. Turning to the study itself: From donors who were HLA-typed, an early data release held 80 million to 95 million unique TCRs.

General study findings and limits: Immune exposure data for these donors was limited to CMV serostatus.

Each of the donors was a healthy bone marrow donor. V was trimmed by 2 bases and J by 1 base, leaving 9 bases between them. Germline CDR1 reads SNHLY; CDR2 reads FYNNEI. This CDR3 spans 15 amino acids. It was with 60 Vbeta and 13 Jbeta primers that the PCR ran. As originally analysed: In a later analysis, around 87 million unique TCR beta chains included roughly 11 million shared by two or more donors. Using immunoSEQ multiplex PCR, the repertoire was profiled, and TCRdb retains in-frame clones only, with some absent. The DNA was the basis for D and trimming; V, J and clone size are from that table. Found here are over 75,000 clones, 67% of them singletons; the top ten hold approximately 2.3%.

Sequenced input: PBMCs. This chain joins TRBV2 and TRBJ2-1; D is possibly TRBD1 (6 bases). The TCR sequence derives from a man younger than 45 in good health and CMV-seronegative. The CDR3 coding sequence is TGTGCCAGCAGTGAAAAAGGACAGTCCTACAATGAGCAGTTCTTC. Translation: CASSEKGQSYNEQFF. Full variable domain (remainder filled in from reference TRBV2 and TRBJ2-1): EPEVTQTPSHQVTQMGQEVILRCVPISNHLYFYWYRQILGQKVEFLVSFYNNEISEKSEIFDDQFSVERPDGSNFTLKIRSTKLEDSAMYFCASSEKGQSYNEQFFGPGTRLTVL.